This entry concerns a single T cell receptor (beta chain). Its specificity is not known. These data belong to a study of T cell responses to AZD1222 COVID-19 vaccine. Broader study findings: Donors were mostly white British, more females; clonal diversity possibly underestimated. Reportedly, nearly half the spike-specific TCRs target unmutated variant regions. Only 5 or 6 AZD1222 recipients tested seropositive at baseline.

The V gene's germline CDR1 is SGHNT and CDR2 YYREEE (reference sequence). V lost 0 bases, J lost 10 bases, and 5 bases lay in between. The CDR3 loop spans 11 amino acids. This table comes from immunoSEQ multiplex PCR, and its TCRdb copy is limited to in-frame clones, with some not included. The sample yields 170,000 or so clones, approximately 86% seen once. The J gene is TRBJ2-1, the V gene TRBV5-4, with a tentative D call TRBD2 (5 bases). The material was peripheral blood, obtained on day 0 of AZD1222 vaccination. This TCR came from an adult in good health. The CDR3 nucleotides read TGTGCCAGCAGCTTGGGAGGGGAGCAGTTCTTC. Translation gives CASSLGGEQFF.